The T cell receptor beta chain described here comes from a study of blood T cell repertoires in COVID-19. The wider study: Acute-phase and convalescent COVID-19 samples originated in the United States, Italy and Spain. T cells, B-cell-depleted T cells, or PBMCs provided the cDNA or gDNA that served as material.

The V gene lost 4 bases and the J gene lost 3 bases, with 8 bases spanning the gap. Germline loops: CDR1 SGHTA, CDR2 FQGTGA. This CDR3 is 13 amino acids long. Per the original methods: It was from reference gene primer amplification that nucleated cell counts were estimated. Sequencing used immunoSEQ multiplex PCR; TCRdb keeps in-frame clones, though not all of them. The V and J calls and clone size are taken from that table; D and trimming were inferred from the DNA. Of about 120,000 clones detected, about 88% appear once; the ten largest clones hold approximately 1.1%. This clone was observed once. The receptor was derived from a woman of 80 years or more with acute or convalescent COVID-19. Sequenced: peripheral blood. V usage is TRBV7-3 and J usage is TRBJ2-3; D call uncertain. The CDR3: CASSSVVTDTQYF. The CDR3 nucleotides read TGTGCCAGCAGCTCTGTAGTGACAGATACGCAGTATTTT.